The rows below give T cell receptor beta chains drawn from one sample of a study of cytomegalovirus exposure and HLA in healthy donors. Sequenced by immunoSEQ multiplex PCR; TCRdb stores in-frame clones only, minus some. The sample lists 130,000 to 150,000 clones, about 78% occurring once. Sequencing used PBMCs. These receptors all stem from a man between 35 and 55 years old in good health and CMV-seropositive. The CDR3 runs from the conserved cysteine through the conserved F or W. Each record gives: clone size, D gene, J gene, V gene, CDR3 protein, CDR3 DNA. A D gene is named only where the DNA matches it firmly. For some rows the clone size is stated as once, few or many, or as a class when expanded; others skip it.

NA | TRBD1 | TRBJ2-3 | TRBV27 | CASSRLLDRGANTQYF | TGTGCCAGCAGCCGACTCCTGGACAGGGGTGCGAATACGCAGTATTTT
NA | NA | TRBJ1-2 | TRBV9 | CASSVQVGYGYTF | TGTGCCAGCAGCGTACAAGTCGGCTATGGCTACACCTTC
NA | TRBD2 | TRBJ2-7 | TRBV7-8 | CASSFSSGRPSGEQYF | TGTGCCAGCAGCTTCTCTAGCGGGAGGCCCTCCGGCGAGCAGTACTTC
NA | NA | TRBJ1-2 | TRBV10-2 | CASSDVQEPYGYTF | TGCGCCAGCAGTGATGTACAGGAGCCCTATGGCTACACCTTC
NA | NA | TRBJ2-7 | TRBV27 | CASSLYVDRKRIPYEQYF | TGTGCCAGCAGTTTGTACGTCGACAGAAAAAGGATCCCCTACGAGCAGTACTTC
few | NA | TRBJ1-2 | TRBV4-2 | CASSQETTGQEGLIDYGYTF | TGTGCCAGCAGCCAAGAAACTACCGGTCAGGAGGGCCTGATTGACTATGGCTACACCTTC
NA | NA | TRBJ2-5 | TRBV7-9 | CASSPGITDGETQYF | TGTGCCAGCAGCCCCGGGATAACGGACGGGGAGACCCAGTACTTC
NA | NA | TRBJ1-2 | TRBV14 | CASSQDVVTDWTADGYTF | TGTGCCAGCAGCCAAGACGTTGTAACCGACTGGACTGCCGATGGCTACACCTTC
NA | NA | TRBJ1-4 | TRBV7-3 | CASSLRTGGANEKLFF | TGTGCCAGCAGCTTACGGACCGGCGGGGCTAATGAAAAACTGTTTTTT
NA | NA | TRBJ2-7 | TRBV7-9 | CASTNQGEQYF | TGTGCCAGCACTAACCAGGGCGAGCAGTACTTC
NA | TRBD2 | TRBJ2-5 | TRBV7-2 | CASSLASTSGGQYF | TGTGCCAGCAGCTTAGCGAGCACTAGCGGTGGGCAGTACTTC
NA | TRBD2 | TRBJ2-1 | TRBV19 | CASNRWRGASSSYNEQFF | TGTGCCAGTAACCGGTGGCGGGGGGCGTCTAGCTCCTACAATGAGCAGTTCTTC
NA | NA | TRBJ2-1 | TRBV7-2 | CASSRTGDGYNEQFF | TGTGCCAGCAGCCGCACGGGAGACGGTTACAATGAGCAGTTCTTC
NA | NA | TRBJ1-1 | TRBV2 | CASRATPITEAFF | TGTGCCAGCAGAGCCACCCCAATCACTGAAGCTTTCTTT
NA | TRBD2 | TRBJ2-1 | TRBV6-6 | CASRSGLAGYNEQFF | TGTGCCAGCAGATCCGGACTAGCGGGGTACAATGAGCAGTTCTTC
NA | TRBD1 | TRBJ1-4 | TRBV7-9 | CASSLFHPGQGNEKLFF | TGTGCCAGCAGCTTATTTCACCCGGGACAGGGAAATGAAAAACTGTTTTTT
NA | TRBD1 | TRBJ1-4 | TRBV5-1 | CASSSGQGFTNEKLFF | TGCGCCAGCAGCTCGGGACAGGGGTTCACTAATGAAAAACTGTTTTTT
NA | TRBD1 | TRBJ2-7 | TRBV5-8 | CASSPTGEGHEQYF | TGTGCCAGCAGCCCCACAGGGGAAGGGCACGAGCAGTACTTC
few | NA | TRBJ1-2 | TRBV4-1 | CASSPRSNYGYTF | TGCGCCAGCAGCCCCCGGAGTAACTATGGCTACACCTTC
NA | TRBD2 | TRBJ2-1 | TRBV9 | CASSELAGNNNEQFF | TGTGCCAGCAGCGAACTAGCGGGAAACAACAATGAGCAGTTCTTC
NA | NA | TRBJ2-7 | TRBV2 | CASSDRGYNYEQYF | TGTGCCAGCAGCGATAGGGGGTATAACTACGAGCAGTACTTC
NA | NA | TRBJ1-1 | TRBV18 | CASSPAGPEAFF | TGTGCCAGCTCACCCGCAGGTCCCGAAGCTTTCTTT
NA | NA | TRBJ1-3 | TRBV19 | CASSITSHRSGNTIYF | TGTGCCAGTAGTATAACAAGTCATCGCTCTGGAAACACCATATATTTT
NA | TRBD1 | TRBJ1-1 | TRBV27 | CASSSQGVRNTEAFF | TGTGCCAGCAGTTCACAGGGGGTCAGGAACACTGAAGCTTTCTTT
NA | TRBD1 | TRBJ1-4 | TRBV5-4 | CASSFQTGPREKLFF | TGTGCCAGCAGCTTTCAGACAGGGCCCCGCGAAAAACTGTTTTTT
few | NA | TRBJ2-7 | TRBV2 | CASSEGGTTAYEQYF | TGTGCCAGCAGTGAGGGAGGGACAACCGCCTACGAGCAGTACTTC
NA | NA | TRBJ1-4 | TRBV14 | CASSPPGSTNEKLFF | TGTGCCAGCAGTCCGCCGGGGTCGACTAATGAAAAACTGTTTTTT
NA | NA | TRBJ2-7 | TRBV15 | CATSTSLRRGHEQYF | TGTGCCACCAGCACCTCACTCCGAAGGGGCCACGAGCAGTACTTC
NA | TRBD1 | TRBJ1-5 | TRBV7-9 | CASSLGTGDSNQPQHF | TGTGCCAGCAGCTTAGGTACAGGGGATAGCAATCAGCCCCAGCATTTT
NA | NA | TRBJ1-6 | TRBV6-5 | CASSQTGTRNSPLHF | TGTGCCAGCAGTCAAACCGGGACAAGAAATTCACCCCTCCACTTT
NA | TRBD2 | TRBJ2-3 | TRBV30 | CAWSRGGRSQDTQYF | TGTGCCTGGAGTAGGGGCGGGAGGAGCCAAGATACGCAGTATTTT
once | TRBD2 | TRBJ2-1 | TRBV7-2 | CASSLIAGGRNEQFF | TGTGCCAGCAGCCTTATAGCGGGGGGACGAAATGAGCAGTTCTTC
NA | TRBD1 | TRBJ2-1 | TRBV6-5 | CASSTPGQGYNEQFF | TGTGCCAGCAGTACTCCGGGACAGGGGTACAATGAGCAGTTCTTC
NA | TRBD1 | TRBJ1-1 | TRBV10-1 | CASSPTGGTEAFF | TGCGCCAGCAGTCCTACAGGGGGCACTGAAGCTTTCTTT
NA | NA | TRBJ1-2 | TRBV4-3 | CASSQDRRGAGGYTF | TGCGCCAGCAGCCAAGATCGGAGGGGCGCGGGTGGCTACACCTTC
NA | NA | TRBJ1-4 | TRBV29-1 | CSVAPPGGKLFF | TGCAGCGTTGCCCCCCCGGGTGGGAAACTGTTTTTT
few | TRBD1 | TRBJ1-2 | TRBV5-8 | CASSLDTGGAYGYTF | TGTGCCAGCAGCTTGGATACAGGGGGCGCCTATGGCTACACCTTC
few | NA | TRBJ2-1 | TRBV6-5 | CASSQRTPSFNEQFF | TGTGCCAGCAGTCAGCGGACCCCGAGCTTCAATGAGCAGTTCTTC
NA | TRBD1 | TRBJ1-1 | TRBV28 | CASRDRVTEAFF | TGTGCCAGCAGGGACAGGGTCACTGAAGCTTTCTTT
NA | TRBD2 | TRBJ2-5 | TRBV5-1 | CASSLGLAGEETQYF | TGCGCCAGCAGCTTGGGACTAGCGGGAGAAGAGACCCAGTACTTC
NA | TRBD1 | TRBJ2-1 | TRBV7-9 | CASSLQGAIVERTEQFF | TGTGCCAGCAGCTTACAGGGGGCCATTGTTGAAAGAACAGAGCAGTTCTTC
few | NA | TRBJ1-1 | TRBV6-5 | CASRSSGTHYAEAFF | TGTGCCAGCAGGTCCTCCGGGACACACTACGCTGAAGCTTTCTTT
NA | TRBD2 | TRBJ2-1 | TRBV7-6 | CASSDGTSGRPEQFF | TGTGCCAGCAGTGACGGGACTAGCGGGAGGCCTGAGCAGTTCTTC
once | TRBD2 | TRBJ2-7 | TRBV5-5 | CASSLGLAGWEQYF | TGTGCCAGCAGCTTGGGACTAGCGGGATGGGAGCAGTACTTC
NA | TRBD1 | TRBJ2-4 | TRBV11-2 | CASSQRGQLRGLAKNIQYF | TGTGCCAGCAGCCAACGAGGACAGCTTAGGGGGCTAGCCAAAAACATTCAGTACTTC
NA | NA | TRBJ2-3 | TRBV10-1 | CASSESSPTDTQYF | TGCGCCAGCAGTGAGTCGAGTCCCACAGATACGCAGTATTTT
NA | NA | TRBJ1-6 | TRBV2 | CASSLQGTVLNSPLHF | TGTGCCAGCAGCCTACAGGGTACGGTCCTCAATTCACCCCTCCACTTT
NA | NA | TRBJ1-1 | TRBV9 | CASSSVTGKGTEAFF | TGTGCCAGCAGCTCAGTCACAGGGAAGGGGACTGAAGCTTTCTTT
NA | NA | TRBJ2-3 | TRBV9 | CASSVGGVADTQYF | TGTGCCAGCAGCGTAGGCGGGGTTGCAGATACGCAGTATTTT
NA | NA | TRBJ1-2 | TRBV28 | CASSIQGVVYGYTF | TGTGCCAGCAGTATACAGGGAGTTGTTTATGGCTACACCTTC
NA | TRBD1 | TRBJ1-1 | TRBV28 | CASSLAGQYTEAFF | TGTGCCAGCAGTTTAGCGGGACAGTACACTGAAGCTTTCTTT
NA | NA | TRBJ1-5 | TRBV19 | CASGTGTSRQPQHF | TGTGCCAGTGGGACCGGGACATCTCGTCAGCCCCAGCATTTT
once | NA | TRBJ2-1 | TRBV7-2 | CASSPTAGTYNEQFF | TGTGCCAGCAGCCCCACAGCAGGGACTTACAATGAGCAGTTCTTC
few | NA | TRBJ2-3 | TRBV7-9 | CASSFGHLTDTQYF | TGTGCCAGCAGCTTTGGACATCTCACAGATACGCAGTATTTT
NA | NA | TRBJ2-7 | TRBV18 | CASSPRETYEQYF | TGTGCCAGCTCACCACGGGAGACCTACGAGCAGTACTTC